This T cell receptor (beta chain) was identified in a study of shared clonotypes between healthy human individuals. Profiled with immunoSEQ multiplex PCR; TCRdb holds only in-frame clones, not every one. The sample consists of roughly 2.6 million clones, around nine tenths of them appearing once. CDR1 and CDR2 (germline): SEHNR, FQNEAQ (reference sequence). CDR3 size: 19 residues. V shed 6 bases, J shed 4 bases, and the junction held 18 bases outside the gene matches. Partitioning of CD4+ cells yielded a CD45RA+ naive subset and a CD45RA-negative memory subset. The sequence was collected from a man aged 18 to 35 in good health. The rearrangement links TRBV7-9 to TRBJ2-3; 11 bases are a match to TRBD2. The specimen was naive CD4+ T cells sorted from blood. Subset in this sample: CD45RA+ positively selected. The CDR3 DNA reads as TGTGCCAGCAGACCCCCCCCCGGCTTTAGCGGGGGGGCCCCAGATACGCAGTATTTT. It is translated as CASRPPPGFSGGAPDTQYF.